The entry that follows covers one T cell receptor beta chain sequence. Germline loops: CDR1 SGHRS, CDR2 YFSETQ. The ends lost 0 bases at V and 1 base at J; junction bases unmatched: 4. CDR3 size: 16 residues. This sample is part of a study of T cells in localized non-small cell lung cancer. Only in-frame clones appear in the TCRdb table, and some are missing; sequencing was by immunoSEQ multiplex PCR. Among about 52,000 clones, 86% were seen once, and the ten largest hold under 20%. The rearrangement joins TRBV5-1 to TRBJ1-3; TRBD1 aligns across 7 bases. The sequences come from peripheral blood, collected before any cancer treatment. The TCR was taken from a male donor older than 55 with stage III squamous cell lung carcinoma. CDR3 sequence reads: CASSLVTGPSGNTIYF. The CDR3 nucleotides read TGCGCCAGCAGCTTGGTGACAGGGCCTTCTGGAAACACCATATATTTT.